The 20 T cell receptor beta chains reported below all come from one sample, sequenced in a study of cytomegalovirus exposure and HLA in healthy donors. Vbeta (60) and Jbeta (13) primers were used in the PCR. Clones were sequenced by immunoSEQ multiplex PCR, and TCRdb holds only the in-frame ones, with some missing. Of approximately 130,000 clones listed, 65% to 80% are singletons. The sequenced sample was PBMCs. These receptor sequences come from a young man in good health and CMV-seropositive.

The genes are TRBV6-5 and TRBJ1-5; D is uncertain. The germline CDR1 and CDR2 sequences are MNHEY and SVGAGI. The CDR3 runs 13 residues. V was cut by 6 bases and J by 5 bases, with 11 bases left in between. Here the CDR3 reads CASRRRPDQPQHF. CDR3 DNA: TGTGCCAGCAGACGGAGGCCGGATCAGCCCCAGCATTTT.

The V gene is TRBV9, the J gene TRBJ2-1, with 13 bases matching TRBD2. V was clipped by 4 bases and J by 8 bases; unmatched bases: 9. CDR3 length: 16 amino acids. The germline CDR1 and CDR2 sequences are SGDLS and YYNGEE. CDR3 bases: TGTGCCAGCAGCTTCAGGACTAGCGGGAGTGTCCATGAGCAGTTCTTC. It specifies CASSFRTSGSVHEQFF.

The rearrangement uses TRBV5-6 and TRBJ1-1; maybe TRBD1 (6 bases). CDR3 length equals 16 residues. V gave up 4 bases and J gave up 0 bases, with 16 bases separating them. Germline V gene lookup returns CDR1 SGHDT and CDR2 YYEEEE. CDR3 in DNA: TGTGCCAGCAGCCCTGACCGGGGGGCCATGAACACTGAAGCTTTCTTT. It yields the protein CASSPDRGAMNTEAFF.

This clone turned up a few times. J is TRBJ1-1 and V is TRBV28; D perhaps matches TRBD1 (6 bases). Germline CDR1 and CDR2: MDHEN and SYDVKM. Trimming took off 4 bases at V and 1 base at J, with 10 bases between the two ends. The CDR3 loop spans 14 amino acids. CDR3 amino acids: CASSSPGQNTEAFF. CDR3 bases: TGTGCCAGCAGTTCCCCGGGACAGAACACTGAAGCTTTCTTT.

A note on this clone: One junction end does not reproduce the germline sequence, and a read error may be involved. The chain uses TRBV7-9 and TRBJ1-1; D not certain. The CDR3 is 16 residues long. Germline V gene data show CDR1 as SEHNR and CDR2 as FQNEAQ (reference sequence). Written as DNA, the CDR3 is TGTTCCAGCAGCTTAGCCTTAGGTCGGGGAAACACTGAAGCTTTCTTT. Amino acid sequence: CSSSLALGRGNTEAFF.

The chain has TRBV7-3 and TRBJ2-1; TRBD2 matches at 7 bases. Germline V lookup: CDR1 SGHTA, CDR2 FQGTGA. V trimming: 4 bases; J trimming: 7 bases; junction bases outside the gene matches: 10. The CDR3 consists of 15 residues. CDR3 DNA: TGTGCCAGCAGCTCAACAAGCGGGATAAAAAATGAGCAGTTCTTC. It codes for CASSSTSGIKNEQFF.

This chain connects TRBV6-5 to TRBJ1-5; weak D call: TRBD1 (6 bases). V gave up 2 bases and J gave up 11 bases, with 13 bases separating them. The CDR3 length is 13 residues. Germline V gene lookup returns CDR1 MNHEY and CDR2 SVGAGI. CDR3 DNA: TGTGCCAGCAGTTACAATGGGGGCCAGGCCCAGCATTTT. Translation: CASSYNGGQAQHF.

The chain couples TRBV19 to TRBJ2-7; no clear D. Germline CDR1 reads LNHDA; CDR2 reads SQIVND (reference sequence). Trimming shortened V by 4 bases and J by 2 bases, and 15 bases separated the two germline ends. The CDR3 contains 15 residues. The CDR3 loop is CASSTFDGYPYEQYF. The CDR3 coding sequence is TGTGCCAGTAGTACCTTCGACGGGTACCCCTACGAGCAGTACTTC.

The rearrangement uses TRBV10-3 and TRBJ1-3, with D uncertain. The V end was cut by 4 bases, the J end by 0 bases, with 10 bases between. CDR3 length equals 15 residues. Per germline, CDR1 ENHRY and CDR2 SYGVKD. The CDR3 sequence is CAISAGSLSGNTIYF. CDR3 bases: TGTGCCATCAGTGCAGGCTCCCTCTCTGGAAACACCATATATTTT.

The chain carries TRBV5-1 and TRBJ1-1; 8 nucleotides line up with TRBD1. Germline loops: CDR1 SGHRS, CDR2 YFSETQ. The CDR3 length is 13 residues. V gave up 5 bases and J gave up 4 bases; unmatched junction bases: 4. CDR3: CASRQGASTEAFF. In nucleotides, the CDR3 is TGCGCCAGCAGGCAGGGGGCCAGCACTGAAGCTTTCTTT.

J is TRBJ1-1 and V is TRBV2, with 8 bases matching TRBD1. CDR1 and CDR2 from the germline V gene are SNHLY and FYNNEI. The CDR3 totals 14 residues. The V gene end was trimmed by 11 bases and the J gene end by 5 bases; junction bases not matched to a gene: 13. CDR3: CAAPSDRAGTEAFF. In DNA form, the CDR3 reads TGTGCCGCGCCCTCGGACAGGGCAGGAACTGAAGCTTTCTTT.

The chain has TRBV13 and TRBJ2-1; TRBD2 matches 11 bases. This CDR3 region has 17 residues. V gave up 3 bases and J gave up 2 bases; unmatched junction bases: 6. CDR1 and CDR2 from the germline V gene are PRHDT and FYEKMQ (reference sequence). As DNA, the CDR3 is TGTGCCAGCAGCTTGTTAGCGGGGGGGCGGACCTACAATGAGCAGTTCTTC. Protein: CASSLLAGGRTYNEQFF.

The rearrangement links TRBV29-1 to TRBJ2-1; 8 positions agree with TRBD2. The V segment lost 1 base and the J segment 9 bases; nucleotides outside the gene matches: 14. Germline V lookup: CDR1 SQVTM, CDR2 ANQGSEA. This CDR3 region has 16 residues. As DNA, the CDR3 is TGCAGCGTTGAAGGCAGCGGGGGATCTAGTTGGGCTGAGCAGTTCTTC. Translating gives CSVEGSGGSSWAEQFF.

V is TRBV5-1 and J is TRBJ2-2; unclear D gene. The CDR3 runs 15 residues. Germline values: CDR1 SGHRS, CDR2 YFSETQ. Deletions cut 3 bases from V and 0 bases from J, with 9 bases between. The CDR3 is CASSSPYTNTGELFF. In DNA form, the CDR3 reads TGCGCCAGCAGCTCCCCATACACGAACACCGGGGAGCTGTTTTTT.

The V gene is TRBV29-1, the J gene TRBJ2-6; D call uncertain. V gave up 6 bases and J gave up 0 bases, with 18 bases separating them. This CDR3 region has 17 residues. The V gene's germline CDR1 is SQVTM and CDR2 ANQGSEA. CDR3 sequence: CSVLGPSSASGANVLTF. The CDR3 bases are TGCAGCGTGCTGGGCCCCTCGAGTGCCTCTGGGGCCAACGTCCTGACTTTC.

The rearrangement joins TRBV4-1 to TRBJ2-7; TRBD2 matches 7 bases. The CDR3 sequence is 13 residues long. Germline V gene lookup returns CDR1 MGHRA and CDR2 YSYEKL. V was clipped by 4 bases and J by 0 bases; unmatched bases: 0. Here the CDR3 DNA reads TGCGCCAGCAGCCGGGACTACTCCTACGAGCAGTACTTC. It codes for CASSRDYSYEQYF.

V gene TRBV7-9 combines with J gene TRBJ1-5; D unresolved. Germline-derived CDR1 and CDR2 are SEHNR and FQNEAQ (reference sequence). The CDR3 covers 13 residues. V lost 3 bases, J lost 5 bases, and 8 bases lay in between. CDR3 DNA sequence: TGTGCCAGCAGCTTGGGCCAAGATCAGCCCCAGCATTTT. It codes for CASSLGQDQPQHF.

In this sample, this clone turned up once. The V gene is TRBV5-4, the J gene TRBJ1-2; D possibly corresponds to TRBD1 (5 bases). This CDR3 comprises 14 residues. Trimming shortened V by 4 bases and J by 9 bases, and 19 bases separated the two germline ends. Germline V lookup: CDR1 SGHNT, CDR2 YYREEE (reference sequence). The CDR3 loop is CASSLSRSGGSYTF. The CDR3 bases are TGTGCCAGCAGCCTGTCGAGATCGGGGGGAAGCTACACCTTC.

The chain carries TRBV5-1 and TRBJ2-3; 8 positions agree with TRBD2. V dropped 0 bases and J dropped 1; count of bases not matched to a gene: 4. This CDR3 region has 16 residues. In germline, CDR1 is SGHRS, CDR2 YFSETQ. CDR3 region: CASSLGAGGRTDTQYF. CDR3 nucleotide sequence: TGCGCCAGCAGCTTGGGTGCGGGGGGCCGCACAGATACGCAGTATTTT.

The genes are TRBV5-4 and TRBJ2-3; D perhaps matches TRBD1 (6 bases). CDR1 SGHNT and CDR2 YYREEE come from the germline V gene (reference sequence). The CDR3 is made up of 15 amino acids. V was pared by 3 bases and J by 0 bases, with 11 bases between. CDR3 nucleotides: TGTGCCAGCAGCTCAGGGGAAGGAAGCACAGATACGCAGTATTTT. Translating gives CASSSGEGSTDTQYF.